What follows describes a single T cell receptor (beta chain). Its specificity is unknown. There are 17 residues in the CDR3. Germline V gives CDR1 MDHEN, CDR2 SYDVKM. The ends lost 4 bases at V and 3 bases at J; junction bases unmatched: 11. These data originate in a study of tumor-infiltrating lymphocytes in primary liver carcinoma. Study context: The study enrolled male and female patients aged 30 to 69 years. Staged T1-T3 N0M0, the tumors had sizes that ranged from roughly 4.2 to 10 cm across. Study results and caveats: A small share of top clones, only about 7-24%, was found in all five tumor regions. It was in tumors, not blood, that the top-250-clone fraction was significantly higher (p = 0.039).

From 450 to 600 ng total RNA, TCR beta cDNA was generated with a primer in the constant region. Employing slightly modified ARM-PCR, three nested multiplex PCR rounds were run, and these gave rise to the TCR beta libraries. The first two PCR rounds used TRBV1-TRBV30 forward primers with a C-beta reverse primer, 10 to 11 cycles each. Each CDR3 protein is one row after TCRdb ran MiXCR on the multiplex PCR reads. The sample has 100,000 to 150,000 distinct CDR3 sequences; 64% are singletons. RNA and DNA were co-extracted from 20-30 mg of unsorted bulk tissue. This sequence originates from a woman in her sixties or seventies with primary liver carcinoma and hepatitis B virus infection. J is TRBJ2-7 and V is TRBV28, with 11 bases aligning to TRBD1. Sequenced material: liver tumor tissue from sampling region 3. Subset given: tumor region T3, left-lateral pole. CDR3 nucleotide sequence: TGTGCCAGCAGTTCCCCCGGGACAGGGGGACCCTTCTACGAGCAGTACTTC. Its translation: CASSSPGTGGPFYEQYF.